Presented here are 5 T cell receptor beta chains from one specimen sequenced in a study of blood T cells in healthy people across ages. A second 7 to 11 cycle PCR used barcoded and J-beta primers. One entry per CDR3 protein results from TCRdb running MiXCR on the 5' RACE reads. The sample holds fewer than 900,000 distinct CDR3 sequences, about 42% seen once. Sequencing was performed on blood. The receptors were sampled from a woman aged 55-75 years in good health.

The V gene is TRBV28, the J gene TRBJ2-5; the D gene is possibly TRBD1 (6 bases). V lost 3 bases and J lost 11, with 13 bases in between. The CDR3 is made up of 12 amino acids. CDR1 and CDR2 (germline): MDHEN, SYDVKM. CDR3 sequence (DNA): TGTGCCAGCAGTTTCGGGGACAATGAGCAGTACTTC. This translates into CASSFGDNEQYF.

This rearrangement joins TRBV15 to TRBJ1-2, with 10 bases aligning to TRBD1. Losses at the gene ends were 0 bases for V and 11 bases for J; bases not matched to a gene: 3. The CDR3 spans 13 residues. The germline V gene encodes CDR1 LNHNV and CDR2 YYDKDF (reference sequence). This CDR3 is CATSRDRTGGYTF. CDR3 in DNA: TGTGCCACCAGCAGAGACCGGACAGGGGGATACACCTTC.

This clonotype was detected many times. V gene TRBV6-2 or TRBV6-3 combines with J gene TRBJ2-3; no reliable D call. Germline values: CDR1 MNHEY, CDR2 SVGEGT. Trimming removed 6 bases at V and 6 bases at J, with 16 bases between. The CDR3 sequence is 14 residues long. Here the CDR3 reads CASRRIGLSDTQYF. The CDR3 coding sequence is TGTGCCAGCAGGAGGATAGGTCTTTCGGATACGCAGTATTTT.

Many counts were recorded for this clonotype. The gene calls are TRBV3-1 and TRBJ2-1; 11 bases are shared with TRBD2. Per the germline V gene, CDR1 is LGHDT and CDR2 is YNNKEL (reference sequence). CDR3 length: 14 residues. The trim removed 4 bases at V and 9 bases at J, leaving 5 bases unmatched. The CDR3 sequence is CASSPSGGRGEQFF. CDR3 nucleotides: TGTGCCAGCAGCCCTAGCGGGGGGCGGGGTGAGCAGTTCTTC.

The chain links TRBV12-3 or TRBV12-4 to TRBJ1-4; D not resolved. V was shortened by 8 bases and J by 7 bases, with 5 bases between the two germline ends. This CDR3 is built from 10 residues. CDR3 DNA: TGTGCCAGCGGCTCTGAAAAACTGTTTTTT. This translates into CASGSEKLFF.